These 18 T cell receptor beta chains came from one sample sequenced in a study of cytomegalovirus exposure and HLA in healthy donors. The PCR was carried out with 60 Vbeta primers and 13 Jbeta primers. Sequencing used immunoSEQ multiplex PCR; TCRdb keeps in-frame clones, though not all of them. The data hold about 200,000 clones, with about 76% observed a single time. Sequencing was performed on PBMCs. These receptors originate from a woman in her forties or fifties in good health and CMV-seronegative.

The chain has TRBV6-5 and TRBJ2-5, with 10 positions matching TRBD2. The J call may be mistaken, given a closer DNA end match to TRBJ2-7. CDR3 length: 13 residues. The germline gives CDR1 MNHEY, CDR2 SVGAGI. CDR3 protein: CASSRTSGYEQYF. The DNA for the CDR3 is TGTGCCAGCAGCAGGACTAGCGGCTACGAGCAGTACTTC.

V and J are TRBV7-2 and TRBJ2-1; TRBD1 matches 9 bases. CDR3 size: 14 residues. V lost 5 bases to trimming and J lost 7 bases; unmatched junction nucleotides: 6. Germline lookup yields CDR1 SGHTA and CDR2 FQGNSA. In DNA, the CDR3 is TGTGCCAGCAGCCTGAGGACAGGGGAGAATGAGCAGTTCTTC. Translating gives CASSLRTGENEQFF.

This clone was seen just once. The chain recombines TRBV9 with TRBJ1-4; D is possibly TRBD1 (6 bases). This CDR3 has 15 amino acids. CDR1 and CDR2 from the germline V gene are SGDLS and YYNGEE. Between the trimmed V and J ends, which lost 3 bases and 1 base, there was a span of 10 bases. CDR3 region: CASSEDRLTNEKLFF. The CDR3 DNA follows: TGTGCCAGCAGCGAAGACAGGTTAACTAATGAAAAACTGTTTTTT.

The chain carries TRBV29-1 and TRBJ1-2, with 10 bases that match TRBD1. Germline-derived CDR1 and CDR2 are SQVTM and ANQGSEA. V trimming: 4 bases; J trimming: 9 bases; junction bases outside the gene matches: 2. CDR3 size: 11 residues. In DNA form, the CDR3 reads TGCAGCGTTGGGGGACAGGGGAGCTACACCTTC. Translating gives CSVGGQGSYTF.

This rearrangement joins TRBV9 to TRBJ2-1, with 9 bases aligning to TRBD2. The germline V gene has CDR1 SGDLS and CDR2 YYNGEE. CDR3 length: 18 amino acids. V shed 0 bases and J 3 bases; nucleotides not matched to a gene: 10. In DNA form, the CDR3 reads TGTGCCAGCAGCGTAGTCGCCAGTAGCGGGAGAGTCTACAATGAGCAGTTCTTC. Amino acid sequence: CASSVVASSGRVYNEQFF.

The rearrangement joins TRBV6-5 to TRBJ1-2, with D unresolved. This CDR3 comprises 13 residues. V was cut by 4 bases and J by 6 bases, with 12 bases left in between. Germline V lookup: CDR1 MNHEY, CDR2 SVGAGI. CDR3 protein: CASSSSGSHGYTF. In DNA form, the CDR3 reads TGTGCCAGCAGTTCATCCGGGTCCCATGGCTACACCTTC.

This clone was seen only a few times. This chain uses TRBV5-4 with TRBJ1-2, with D perhaps TRBD1 (5 bases). This CDR3 has 13 amino acids. The germline gives CDR1 SGHNT, CDR2 YYREEE (reference sequence). Trimming pared 4 bases from V and 8 bases from J, leaving 15 bases between. CDR3 bases: TGTGCCAGCAGCCGACCTCCAGGGTCGGGCTACACCTTC. Encoded protein: CASSRPPGSGYTF.

This chain links TRBV28 with TRBJ1-2, with TRBD1 matching over 8 bases. The V segment lost 6 bases and the J segment 5 bases; nucleotides outside the gene matches: 8. The germline gives CDR1 MDHEN, CDR2 SYDVKM. CDR3 size: 14 residues. In nucleotides, the CDR3 is TGTGCCAGCAGGCCGGGAGACAGGGGTTATGGCTACACCTTC. Its protein is CASRPGDRGYGYTF.

The gene calls are TRBV7-9 and TRBJ1-1, with D hard to call. CDR3 length: 12 amino acids. V was cut by 7 bases and J by 2 bases, with 8 bases left in between. Germline values: CDR1 SEHNR, CDR2 FQNEAQ (reference sequence). CDR3 protein: CASMRINTEAFF. Here the CDR3 DNA reads TGTGCCAGCATGCGCATAAACACTGAAGCTTTCTTT.

This clone was observed a single time. The genes are TRBV5-1 and TRBJ2-5; 9 bases map to TRBD2. Per germline, CDR1 SGHRS and CDR2 YFSETQ. The ends lost 4 bases at V and 2 bases at J; junction bases unmatched: 3. The CDR3 has 14 amino acids. In DNA, the CDR3 is TGCGCCAGCAGCGGCGGGGGGGTACAAGAGACCCAGTACTTC. It codes for CASSGGGVQETQYF.

The V and J genes are TRBV10-3 and TRBJ2-5; 11 bases agree with TRBD2. J lost 6 bases, V lost 0 bases, and 9 bases had no gene match. The CDR3 spans 17 residues. Germline V CDR1 and CDR2: ENHRY, SYGVKD. The CDR3 loop is CAISESKVAGGPKTQYF. CDR3 bases: TGTGCCATCAGTGAGTCGAAGGTAGCGGGAGGGCCGAAGACCCAGTACTTC.

This rearrangement joins TRBV5-1 to TRBJ2-5, with D tentatively TRBD1 (6 bases). Germline V gene sequence: CDR1 SGHRS, CDR2 YFSETQ. V was clipped by 5 bases and J by 5 bases, with 13 bases between them. The CDR3 spans 13 residues. The CDR3: CASRGQGWETQYF. The CDR3 nucleotides read TGCGCCAGCAGGGGCCAGGGGTGGGAGACCCAGTACTTC.

Written as DNA, the CDR3 is TGTGCCAGCTCACGGGTAGCCTCGATCTACGAGCAGTACTTC. Protein sequence: CASSRVASIYEQYF. The rearrangement joins TRBV18 to TRBJ2-7; D gene uncertain. V dropped 4 bases and J dropped 3 bases, with 13 bases sitting between them. Germline V gene lookup returns CDR1 KGHSH and CDR2 LQKENI. The CDR3 totals 14 residues.

The V and J genes are TRBV6-5 and TRBJ2-7; 8 bases line up with TRBD2. V lost 6 bases and J lost 0; bases outside the gene matches: 7. The CDR3 is made up of 15 amino acids. Germline-derived CDR1 and CDR2 are MNHEY and SVGAGI. CDR3 sequence: CASRPSAGGSYEQYF. The DNA of the CDR3 is TGTGCCAGCAGGCCCTCGGCGGGAGGCTCCTACGAGCAGTACTTC.

This CDR3 is CASTRSTGQGARWVFF. The CDR3 coding sequence is TGTGCCAGTACTAGGAGTACGGGACAGGGGGCCCGGTGGGTGTTTTTT. This chain links TRBV6-6 with TRBJ1-4; 12 bases fit TRBD1. Germline CDR1 reads MNHNY; CDR2 reads SVGAGI (reference sequence). The CDR3 loop spans 16 amino acids. V lost 9 bases and J lost 15; bases outside the gene matches: 20.

The V and J genes are TRBV18 and TRBJ1-1; 7 bases align to TRBD1. The germline gives CDR1 KGHSH, CDR2 LQKENI. The CDR3 runs 14 residues. Trimming cost V 1 base and J 10 bases; bases outside gene matches: 9. The CDR3 DNA reads as TGTGCCAGCTCACCACTTGGTCAGGGGGGATTAGCTTTCTTT. As protein: CASSPLGQGGLAFF.

The chain joins TRBV18 to TRBJ2-7; no clear D gene. Germline V gene data show CDR1 as KGHSH and CDR2 as LQKENI. This CDR3 comprises 11 residues. V lost 4 bases and J 3 bases, leaving 4 bases between the germline ends. CDR3 sequence (DNA): TGTGCCAGCTCACGAGACTACGAGCAGTACTTC. As protein: CASSRDYEQYF.

The rearrangement joins TRBV6-1 to TRBJ2-3; TRBD2 matches at 7 bases. Germline V gene sequence: CDR1 MNHNS, CDR2 SASEGT. This CDR3 is 14 amino acids long. V lost 6 bases and J lost 0; bases outside the gene matches: 3. CDR3 in amino acids: CASSGDYSTDTQYF. CDR3 DNA: TGTGCCAGCAGCGGGGACTATAGCACAGATACGCAGTATTTT.